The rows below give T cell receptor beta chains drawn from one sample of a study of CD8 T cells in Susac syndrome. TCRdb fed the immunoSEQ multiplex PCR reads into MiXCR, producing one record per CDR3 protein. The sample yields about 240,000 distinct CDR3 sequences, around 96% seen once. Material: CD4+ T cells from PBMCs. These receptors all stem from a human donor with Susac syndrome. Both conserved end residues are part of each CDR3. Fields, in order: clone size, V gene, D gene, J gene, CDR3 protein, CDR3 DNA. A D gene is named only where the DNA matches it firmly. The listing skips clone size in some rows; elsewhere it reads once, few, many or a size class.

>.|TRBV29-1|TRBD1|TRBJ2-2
CSVGAYRDSGELFF
TGCAGCGTTGGGGCCTACCGGGACAGCGGGGAGCTGTTTTTT
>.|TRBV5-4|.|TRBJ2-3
CAIEIGSTDTQYF
TGTGCCATCGAGATTGGTAGCACAGATACGCAGTATTTT
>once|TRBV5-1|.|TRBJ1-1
CASSAGLNTEAFF
TGCGCCAGCAGCGCGGGGCTGAACACTGAAGCTTTCTTT
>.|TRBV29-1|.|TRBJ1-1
CSVEESEAFF
TGCAGCGTTGAAGAGTCTGAAGCTTTCTTT
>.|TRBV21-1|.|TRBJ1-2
CASTRQPTNYGYTF
TGTGCCAGCACCAGACAGCCTACTAACTATGGCTACACCTTC
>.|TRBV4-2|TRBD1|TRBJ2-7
CASSPDGTGAYEQYF
TGTGCCAGCAGCCCGGACGGGACAGGGGCCTACGAGCAGTACTTC
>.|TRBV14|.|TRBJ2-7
CASSHNTGSYEQYF
TGTGCCAGCAGCCACAATACGGGGTCCTACGAGCAGTACTTC
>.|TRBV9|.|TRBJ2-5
CASSEQLNLALQETQYF
TGTGCCAGCAGCGAGCAACTAAATCTAGCGTTGCAAGAGACCCAGTACTTC
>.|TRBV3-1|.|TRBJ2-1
CASSQRVLNNEQFF
TGTGCCAGCAGCCAACGGGTACTGAACAATGAGCAGTTCTTC
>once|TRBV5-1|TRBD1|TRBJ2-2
CASSNPTGGANTGELFF
TGCGCCAGCAGCAACCCTACAGGGGGCGCGAACACCGGGGAGCTGTTTTTT
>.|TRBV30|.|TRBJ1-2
CAWSETARGGYTF
TGTGCCTGGAGCGAGACAGCTAGAGGTGGCTACACCTTC
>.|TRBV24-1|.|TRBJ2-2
CATGGRRNTGELFF
TGTGCCACCGGGGGTCGGAGAAACACCGGGGAGCTGTTTTTT
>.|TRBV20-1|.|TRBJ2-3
CSAKGPVTSTDTQYF
TGCAGTGCTAAAGGGCCGGTGACCTCCACAGATACGCAGTATTTT
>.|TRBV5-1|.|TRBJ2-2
CASSPRGLSNTGELFF
TGCGCCAGCAGTCCACGGGGGTTGTCGAACACCGGGGAGCTGTTTTTT
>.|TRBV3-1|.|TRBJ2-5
CASSQGQAETQYF
TGTGCCAGCAGCCAAGGACAGGCAGAGACCCAGTACTTC
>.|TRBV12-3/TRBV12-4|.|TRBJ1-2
CASSPRLALYGYTF
TGTGCCAGCAGTCCCCGTCTGGCTCTCTATGGCTACACCTTC